Listed here is a single T cell receptor beta chain. Germline V gene data show CDR1 as MNHEY and CDR2 as SMNVEV (reference sequence). CDR3 length equals 19 residues. The V and J ends lost 5 bases and 1 base respectively, with 26 bases between them. Every sorted population was more than 98% pure. This entry comes from a study of beta chain features in type 1 diabetes. Every isolated RNA sample was fully reverse transcribed, so sequencing captured expressed TCRB transcripts. TCRdb keeps only in-frame clones here, not all; method: immunoSEQ multiplex PCR. The table includes hundreds of thousands of clones, about 17% detected once.

This chain joins TRBV27 and TRBJ2-5; weak D call: TRBD2 (6 bases). The specimen was naive CD4+ T cells from blood. This TCR was sampled from a woman aged 18-29 years in good health. The CDR3 sequence is CASSPLRLEGWRAQETQYF. The CDR3 DNA reads TGTGCCAGCAGTCCCCTCAGGCTGGAGGGCTGGAGGGCCCAAGAGACCCAGTACTTC.